The rows below give T cell receptor beta chains drawn from one sample of a study of T cells in Graves' hyperthyroidism and ophthalmopathy. In TCRdb, the multiplex PCR reads were re-called with MiXCR into one record per CDR3 protein. The sample records 600,000 to 800,000 distinct CDR3 sequences, about 35% being singletons. Sequenced input: blood. The receptors were gathered from a woman in her forties with Graves' hyperthyroidism. Both conserved end residues are part of each CDR3. A D gene is named only where the DNA matches it firmly. Rows may omit the clone size; those that give it use once, few, many or a size class.

size	V	J	D	CDR3	DNA
-	TRBV5-1	TRBJ2-7	TRBD2	CASSSTSGATSYEQYF	TGTGCCAGCAGTTCAACTAGCGGGGCCACCTCCTACGAGCAGTACTTC
many	TRBV5-6	TRBJ2-7	TRBD1	CASSTGVEQYF	TGTGCCAGCAGCACAGGGGTGGAGCAGTACTTC
-	TRBV19	TRBJ2-7	TRBD2	CASSYGGAPSEQYF	TGTGCCAGCAGTTACGGGGGGGCCCCCTCCGAGCAGTACTTC
-	TRBV19	TRBJ2-2	-	CASRVELGGELFF	TGTGCCAGTAGGGTCGAATTAGGCGGGGAGCTGTTTTTT
-	TRBV6-5	TRBJ2-5	-	CASSPDDRQETQYF	TGTGCCAGCAGTCCCGACGACAGGCAAGAGACCCAGTACTTC
many	TRBV7-2	TRBJ2-7	TRBD2	CASSVQRHTSDNKVGEQYF	TGTGCCAGCAGCGTCCAACGACATACTAGCGACAATAAGGTCGGCGAGCAGTACTTC
-	TRBV2	TRBJ2-7	-	CASSHTGKQYF	TGTGCCAGCAGCCACACAGGAAAGCAGTACTTC
many	TRBV20-1	TRBJ1-2	TRBD1	CSARPGDRAQGGYTF	TGCAGTGCTCGACCAGGGGACAGGGCACAGGGCGGCTACACCTTC
-	TRBV10-3	TRBJ1-2	-	CASGGGCGYTF	TGTGCCAGCGGCGGAGGGTGCGGCTACACCTTC
-	TRBV7-9	TRBJ2-1	TRBD2	CASSSLAGPSYNEQFF	TGTGCCAGCAGCTCCCTAGCGGGGCCCTCCTACAATGAGCAGTTCTTC